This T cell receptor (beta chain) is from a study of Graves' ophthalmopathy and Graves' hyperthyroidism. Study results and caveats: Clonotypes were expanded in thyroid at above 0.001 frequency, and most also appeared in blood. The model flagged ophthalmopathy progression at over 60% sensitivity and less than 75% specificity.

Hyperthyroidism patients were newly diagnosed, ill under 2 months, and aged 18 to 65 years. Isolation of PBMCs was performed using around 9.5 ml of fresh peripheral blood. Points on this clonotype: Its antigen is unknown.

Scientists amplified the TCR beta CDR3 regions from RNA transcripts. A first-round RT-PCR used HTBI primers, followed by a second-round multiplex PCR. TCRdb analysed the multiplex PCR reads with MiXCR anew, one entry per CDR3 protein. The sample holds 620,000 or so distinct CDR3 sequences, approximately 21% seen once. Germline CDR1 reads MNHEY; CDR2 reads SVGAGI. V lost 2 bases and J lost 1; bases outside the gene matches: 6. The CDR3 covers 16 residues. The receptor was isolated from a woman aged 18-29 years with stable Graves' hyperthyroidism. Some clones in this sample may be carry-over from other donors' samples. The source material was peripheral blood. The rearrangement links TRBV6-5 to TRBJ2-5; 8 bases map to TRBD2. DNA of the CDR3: TGTGCCAGCAGTTACGGGCGGGAGGTGACCCAAGAGACCCAGTACTTC. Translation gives CASSYGREVTQETQYF.